Listed below are T cell receptor beta chains from one sample, sequenced in a study of control samples from healthy donors and cancer patients. Produced via immunoSEQ multiplex PCR; TCRdb's table is partial and in-frame only. This sample yields about 83,000 clones, of which around 91% are seen a single time; 15% to 19% belongs to the top ten. What was sequenced was blood. The receptor set was obtained from a man aged 25 to 40 in good health. The CDR3 runs from the conserved cysteine through the conserved F or W. The D gene is left open where the match is weak. Not every row has a clone size; where given, it reads once, few, many or a size class.

d_gene	abundance	v_gene	j_gene	CDR3nt	CDR3aa
.	.	TRBV18	TRBJ2-6	TGTGCCAGCTCACCACGAAGGACTGGGGCCAACGTCCTGACTTTC	CASSPRRTGANVLTF
TRBD1	once	TRBV2	TRBJ2-7	TGTGCCAGCAGAAGTTCTGACCGGACAGGGTTAAGGTACGAGCAGTACTTC	CASRSSDRTGLRYEQYF
.	.	TRBV6-1	TRBJ2-5	TGTGCCAGCAGTGATGGGGCCCTTGGAGGAGAGACCCAGTACTTC	CASSDGALGGETQYF
.	.	TRBV19	TRBJ2-3	TGTGCCAGTAGTCCCCCAGGGGCTAAATTGGATACGCAGTATTTT	CASSPPGAKLDTQYF
.	.	TRBV5-5	TRBJ1-4	TGTGCCAGCAGCCTGACAGTAGGAGAAAAACTGTTTTTT	CASSLTVGEKLFF
TRBD1	few	TRBV29-1	TRBJ1-4	TGCAGCGTTGATATTACAGGGGGATTTGAAAAACTGTTTTTT	CSVDITGGFEKLFF
.	.	TRBV5-8	TRBJ2-1	TGTGCCAGCACCCTCAGGGGCAGACACAATGAGCAGTTCTTC	CASTLRGRHNEQFF
.	.	TRBV14	TRBJ2-7	TGTGCCAGCAGCCCACCGGGTCTAGTCTACTACGAGCAGTACTTC	CASSPPGLVYYEQYF
.	.	TRBV19	TRBJ2-5	TGTGCCAGTAGTACGGGGGAGACCCAGTACTTC	CASSTGETQYF
.	.	TRBV7-2	TRBJ2-3	TGTGCCAGCCCCCCCATGGGAACAGATACGCAGTATTTT	CASPPMGTDTQYF
TRBD1	.	TRBV7-6	TRBJ2-1	TGTGCCAGCAGCTTAGCCGGGACAGAGTACAATGAGCAGTTCTTC	CASSLAGTEYNEQFF
TRBD1	.	TRBV9	TRBJ1-1	TGTGCCAGCAGCCCCCAGGGCACAGGGGCGCTCGGGACTGAAGCTTTCTTT	CASSPQGTGALGTEAFF
.	.	TRBV2	TRBJ2-2	TGTGCCAGCAGTGAGGACCATCAGACCAACACCGGGGAGCTGTTTTTT	CASSEDHQTNTGELFF
.	.	TRBV12-2	TRBJ2-5	TGTGCAAGTCGCTTAGGACTAGCGGGAGGGCCCTGTTGGGAGACCCAGTACTTC	CASRLGLAGGPCWETQYF
TRBD1	.	TRBV5-1	TRBJ1-3	TGCGCCAGCAGCTCAAAGACAGGGATCTCTGGAAACACCATATATTTT	CASSSKTGISGNTIYF
.	.	TRBV7-3	TRBJ1-5	TGTGCCAGCAGCTCTTACATCGACCAGCCCCAGCATTTT	CASSSYIDQPQHF
.	.	TRBV6-6	TRBJ1-2	TGTGCCAGCAGTAACCGGCGGGACTATGGCTACACCTTC	CASSNRRDYGYTF
.	.	TRBV30	TRBJ1-2	TGTGCCTGGAGTGTACGGAGGGGGATCGGCTATGGCTACACCTTC	CAWSVRRGIGYGYTF
TRBD2	.	TRBV7-3	TRBJ2-1	TGTGCCAGCAGCTTAAACCCCGGACTAGCGGGATACAATGAGCAGTTCTTC	CASSLNPGLAGYNEQFF
TRBD2	.	TRBV5-1	TRBJ2-3	TGCGCCAGCAGCTTCGCGGGAGCACACACAGATACGCAGTATTTT	CASSFAGAHTDTQYF
.	.	TRBV6-5	TRBJ1-2	TGTGCCAGCAGTTCCACTTCGGGGGGCTACACCTTC	CASSSTSGGYTF
TRBD2	.	TRBV9	TRBJ2-1	TGTGCCAGCAGCTTTAGCGGGAGGGCCAGGGATGAGCAGTTCTTC	CASSFSGRARDEQFF
.	.	TRBV27	TRBJ1-4	TGTGCCAGCAGTCGGACAAACCCCTTCCCAACTAATGAAAAACTGTTTTTT	CASSRTNPFPTNEKLFF
.	.	TRBV4-1	TRBJ2-7	TGCGCCAGCAGTTTTAGAGGGGGTAGCGATTACGAGCAGTACTTC	CASSFRGGSDYEQYF
TRBD1	.	TRBV19	TRBJ1-1	TGTGCCAGTAGTGACCCCGGGCAGGGGGGGAACACTGAAGCTTTCTTT	CASSDPGQGGNTEAFF
TRBD2	.	TRBV19	TRBJ2-1	TGTGCCAGTAGTATACTTGGACTAGCGGGAGGGAGCTCCTACAATGAGCAGTTCTTC	CASSILGLAGGSSYNEQFF
.	few	TRBV10-3	TRBJ1-6	TGTGCCATCAGTGAATCTCCCAGGGAGGCTTCACCCCTCCACTTT	CAISESPREASPLHF
TRBD1	.	TRBV4-1	TRBJ2-4	TGCGCCAGCAGCCAAAAAGAGGGAAAAGGACAGGGGGGAGATCCAACCAAAAACATTCAGTACTTC	CASSQKEGKGQGGDPTKNIQYF
.	.	TRBV3-1/TRBV3-2	TRBJ1-5	TGTGCCAGCAGCCAAGAAATGGGGCGGGGGCAGCCCCAGCATTTT	CASSQEMGRGQPQHF
.	.	TRBV24-1	TRBJ1-2	TGTGCCACCAGTCCAACAGGGTACTATGGCTACACCTTC	CATSPTGYYGYTF
TRBD1	.	TRBV6-5	TRBJ1-1	TGTGCCAGCAGTTACACAACAGGGGGCCGGACTGAAGCTTTCTTT	CASSYTTGGRTEAFF
.	.	TRBV11-2	TRBJ2-5	TGTGCCAGCAGCTTAGTAGGAGTTGAGACCCAGTACTTC	CASSLVGVETQYF
TRBD1	.	TRBV3-1/TRBV3-2	TRBJ2-7	TGTGCCAGCAGCCAACGGACAGGGGGGAGGGAGCAGTACTTC	CASSQRTGGREQYF
.	.	TRBV4-1	TRBJ2-7	TGCGCCAGCAGCCAAACTGGGACCTACGAGCAGTACTTC	CASSQTGTYEQYF
.	few	TRBV11-2	TRBJ2-7	TGTGCCAGCAGCCCCGGTGGGCAGTACGAGCAGTACTTC	CASSPGGQYEQYF
.	.	TRBV18	TRBJ2-7	TGTGCCAGCTCACCCAGCTCCTACGAGCAGTACTTC	CASSPSSYEQYF
TRBD2	.	TRBV11-2	TRBJ2-1	TGTGCCAGCAGCTTACCCGGACTAGCGGTAGTCCAGTTCTTC	CASSLPGLAVVQFF
TRBD1	.	TRBV10-3	TRBJ2-7	TGTGCCATATCCGTGACAGGGGATTACGAGCAGTACTTC	CAISVTGDYEQYF
.	.	TRBV5-1	TRBJ2-2	TGCGCCAGCAGCTTTGGCGCGGACAAGAACACCGGGGAGCTGTTTTTT	CASSFGADKNTGELFF
TRBD1	once	TRBV2	TRBJ1-1	TGTGCCAGCAGTGAACGCGTCAGGGGGCACACTGAAGCTTTCTTT	CASSERVRGHTEAFF
.	.	TRBV14	TRBJ1-1	TGTGCCAGCAGCCAATATGACCGAAACACTGAAGCTTTCTTT	CASSQYDRNTEAFF
TRBD1	.	TRBV18	TRBJ2-7	TGTGCCAGCTCACCATATCTCCGGGACAGGAGGCCCGGGCTGGTACGCTACGAGCAGTACTTC	CASSPYLRDRRPGLVRYEQYF
TRBD1	.	TRBV4-2	TRBJ1-3	TGTGCCAGCAGCTTGCGGGCCGGGACAGGGAATACTGGAAACACCATATATTTT	CASSLRAGTGNTGNTIYF
.	.	TRBV7-3	TRBJ2-3	TGTGCCAGCAGCCAAACAAGCGGATTCTTTAGCACAGATACGCAGTATTTT	CASSQTSGFFSTDTQYF
.	once	TRBV6-2/TRBV6-3	TRBJ1-5	TGTGCCAGCAGTTACGAGGCCACAGGGCGTGATCGTGGCAATCAGCCCCAGCATTTT	CASSYEATGRDRGNQPQHF
.	few	TRBV19	TRBJ2-5	TGTGCCAGTAGTGTAAACCGGGCCTCGGGGGAGACCCAGTACTTC	CASSVNRASGETQYF
.	.	TRBV3-1/TRBV3-2	TRBJ2-1	TGTGCCAGCAGCCAGGGATACAATGAGCAGTTCTTC	CASSQGYNEQFF
TRBD1	.	TRBV7-9	TRBJ1-5	TGTGCCAGCAGCTTGGACAGGGGAGGGGATCAGCCCCAGCATTTT	CASSLDRGGDQPQHF
TRBD2	.	TRBV5-1	TRBJ2-7	TGCGCCAGCAGACGGACTAGCGGCTTATACGAGCAGTACTTC	CASRRTSGLYEQYF
.	.	TRBV4-1	TRBJ2-1	TGCGCCAGCAGCCTAATACTTGACAATGAGCAGTTCTTC	CASSLILDNEQFF
.	.	TRBV7-3	TRBJ1-1	TGTGCCAGCAGCTTAGGCGGGAAGACGGAAGCTTTCTTT	CASSLGGKTEAFF
.	.	TRBV7-2	TRBJ2-2	TGTGCCAGCAGCTTAAATCCGGGGGCGGCCACCGGGGAGCTGTTTTTT	CASSLNPGAATGELFF
TRBD1	.	TRBV28	TRBJ1-1	TGTGCCAGCAGTTTGGCTCCCGGGACAGGGAGGACTGAAGCTTTCTTT	CASSLAPGTGRTEAFF
TRBD1	.	TRBV27	TRBJ1-6	TGTGCCAGCAGCAGGGACAGCGGAGGCCATATAAATTCACCCCTCCACTTT	CASSRDSGGHINSPLHF
TRBD1	.	TRBV11-3	TRBJ2-5	TGTGCCAGCAGCTTAGGAGTGAGACAGGGGGAGACCCAGTACTTC	CASSLGVRQGETQYF
.	once	TRBV30	TRBJ1-5	TGTGCCTGGGGGGCTGACCAGCCCCAGCATTTT	CAWGADQPQHF
TRBD1	.	TRBV15	TRBJ1-6	TGTGCCACCAGCACTCCGGGACAGGGACCGAATTCACCCCTCCACTTT	CATSTPGQGPNSPLHF
.	.	TRBV6-5	TRBJ2-3	TGTGCCAGCATCGAATGGGGGATTCGGGCAGATACGCAGTATTTT	CASIEWGIRADTQYF